This is a list of T cell receptor beta chains from one sample in a study of shared clonotypes between healthy human individuals. Sequencing was performed with immunoSEQ multiplex PCR; in TCRdb, only in-frame clones are kept and a portion is missing. The sample lists 450,000 to 600,000 clones; about four fifths were seen once. Sequenced input: PBMCs. The source is a woman aged 40-49 years in good health. Some clones in this sample may be carry-over from other donors' samples. Each CDR3 is given with its conserved first and last residue. A D gene is named only where the DNA matches it firmly.

CDR3 length	V gene	D gene	J gene	CDR3 protein
15	TRBV6-1	TRBD1	TRBJ1-2	CASSEAGQGEYGYTF
15	TRBV28	TRBD2	TRBJ2-1	CAILREGPHYNEQFF
15	TRBV27	.	TRBJ2-1	CASTRGDRAYNEQFF
15	TRBV13	TRBD1	TRBJ1-5	CASSRTGAPYQPQHF
13	TRBV2	TRBD2	TRBJ2-1	CASSYKREFEQFF
15	TRBV29-1	.	TRBJ1-2	CSVESLGTSPGGYTF
14	TRBV5-8	.	TRBJ2-3	CASSPRGGTDTQYF
14	TRBV5-8	TRBD2	TRBJ2-7	CASSFGTSFYEQYF
14	TRBV19	.	TRBJ1-5	CASSNRASNQPQHF
14	TRBV9	.	TRBJ2-7	CASSPRPRSYEQYF
10	TRBV25-1	.	TRBJ2-3	CACRPSPRYF
13	TRBV10-1	.	TRBJ2-1	CASSGGLIGEQFF
12	TRBV9	TRBD2	TRBJ2-1	CASSPLAGRQFF
15	TRBV5-1	TRBD1	TRBJ2-7	CASSPLGRGLDEQYF
14	TRBV12-2	.	TRBJ2-7	CASRWGRSGYEQYF
15	TRBV19	.	TRBJ2-7	CASSDPSSGRYEQYF
14	TRBV6-1	TRBD1	TRBJ2-1	CASRDRGLRNEQFF
14	TRBV7-9	TRBD1	TRBJ1-5	CASGTGGLNQPQHF
15	TRBV6-6	TRBD1	TRBJ1-4	CASSSHTGGNEKLFF
16	TRBV4-2	TRBD2	TRBJ2-1	CASSQDFGLAVREQFF
17	TRBV5-1	TRBD2	TRBJ2-1	CASSLEASGSSYNEQFF
15	TRBV7-8	TRBD1	TRBJ1-5	CASSLGTGGNQPQHF
14	TRBV29-1	.	TRBJ2-4	CSVSGRLAKNIQYF
13	TRBV7-9	.	TRBJ2-1	CASSLSQGNEQFF
10	TRBV20-1	.	TRBJ2-7	CSAERYEQYF
14	TRBV5-5	.	TRBJ2-5	CASSLLDIKETQYF
13	TRBV25-1	.	TRBJ1-1	CASSDPTPGEAFF
14	TRBV30	TRBD1	TRBJ1-1	CAWSDLTWTGEAFF
15	TRBV13	.	TRBJ2-3	CASTQAGLGTDTQYF
15	TRBV5-1	TRBD1	TRBJ1-4	CASSDPQGAGEKLFF
15	TRBV29-1	.	TRBJ1-4	CSAGGGHTTNEKLFF
15	TRBV2	.	TRBJ2-2	CASKLLQGWAGELFF
15	TRBV4-1	.	TRBJ2-4	CASSLMQGTKNIQYF
14	TRBV7-2	.	TRBJ2-3	CASSSRGYSDTQYF
17	TRBV9	TRBD2	TRBJ2-3	CASSVGSGRRGPDTQYF
14	TRBV5-1	.	TRBJ2-7	CASSQGPPFYEQYF
16	TRBV7-8	TRBD2	TRBJ2-1	CASSPGPSGRSDRQFF
15	TRBV27	TRBD1	TRBJ1-4	CASSPQGQANEKLFF
17	TRBV11-2	TRBD1	TRBJ1-2	CASSLVPVSTGEYGYTF
16	TRBV5-1	.	TRBJ2-7	CASSLGIGIFSYEQYF
12	TRBV11-1	.	TRBJ2-3	CASSSSRDTQYF
14	TRBV27	.	.	CASSADIGSYEQYF
14	TRBV7-3	.	TRBJ2-7	CASSLGGASYEQYF
16	TRBV7-9	TRBD2	TRBJ2-1	CASSLLAGGEYNEQFF
14	TRBV23-1	.	TRBJ2-2	CASSTRSVTGELFF
18	TRBV7-8	.	TRBJ1-5	CASSLEGGADSSNQPQHF
13	TRBV6-5	.	TRBJ1-1	CASHPDSYTEAFF
15	TRBV5-4	.	TRBJ2-1	CASSLKFGSYNEQFF
16	TRBV6-4	TRBD2	TRBJ2-1	CASSRQGLAGGGEQFF
18	TRBV9	TRBD2	TRBJ2-3	CASSVRLAGGLRADTQYF
16	TRBV28	TRBD2	TRBJ2-1	CASSPSGGPSYNEQFF
13	TRBV7-3	.	TRBJ2-5	CASSTFPQETQYF
15	TRBV9	.	TRBJ1-2	CASSGGTGLILLLTF
14	TRBV7-2	.	TRBJ2-3	CASSLSPTTDTQYF
15	TRBV27	.	TRBJ2-1	CASSLPGSVGHEQFF